Given below is one TCR beta chain in context. Authors' methods: Cell counts per sample came from amplifying reference gene primers. TCRdb's table, derived via immunoSEQ multiplex PCR, lists solely in-frame clones and lacks some. Clone size and V and J calls were adopted from that table, with D and trimming inferred from the DNA. The sample contains 220,000 or so clones, roughly 80% of which appear only once. The source of the sample is a study of blood T cell repertoires in COVID-19. For the study at large: Specimens from acute and convalescent COVID-19 originated in the United States, Italy and Spain.

Trimming at V came to 4 bases and at J to 3 bases, leaving 11 bases not matched to a gene. The CDR3 runs 16 residues. CDR1 is SGHRS, CDR2 YFSETQ, per germline. This chain connects TRBV5-1 to TRBJ2-7, with 9 bases matching TRBD2. This sequence originates from a woman between 65 and 79 years old with acute or convalescent COVID-19. Sequencing used peripheral blood. CDR3 nucleotide sequence: TGCGCCAGCAGCACCAGTAGCGGGAGCGGAGTCTACGAGCAGTACTTC. Translating it yields CASSTSSGSGVYEQYF.